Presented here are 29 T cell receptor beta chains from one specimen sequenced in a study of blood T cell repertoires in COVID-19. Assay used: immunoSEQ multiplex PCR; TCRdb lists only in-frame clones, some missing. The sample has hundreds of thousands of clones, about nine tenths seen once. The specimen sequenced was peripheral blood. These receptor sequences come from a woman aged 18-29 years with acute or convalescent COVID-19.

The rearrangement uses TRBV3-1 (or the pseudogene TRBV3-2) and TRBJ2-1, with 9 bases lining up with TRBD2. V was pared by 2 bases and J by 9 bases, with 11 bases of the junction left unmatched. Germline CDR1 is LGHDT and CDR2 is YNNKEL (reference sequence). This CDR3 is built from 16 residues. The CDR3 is CASSQYRLAAPIEQFF. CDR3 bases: TGTGCCAGCAGCCAATATCGACTAGCGGCTCCCATTGAGCAGTTCTTC.

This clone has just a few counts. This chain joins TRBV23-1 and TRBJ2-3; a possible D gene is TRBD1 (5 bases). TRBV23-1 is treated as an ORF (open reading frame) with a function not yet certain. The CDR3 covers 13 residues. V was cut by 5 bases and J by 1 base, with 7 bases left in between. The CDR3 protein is CASSTQGTDTQYF. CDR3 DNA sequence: TGCGCCAGCAGTACACAGGGCACAGATACGCAGTATTTT.

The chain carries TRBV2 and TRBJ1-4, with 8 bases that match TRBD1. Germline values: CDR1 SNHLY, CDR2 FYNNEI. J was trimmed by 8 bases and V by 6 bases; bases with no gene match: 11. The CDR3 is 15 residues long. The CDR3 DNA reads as TGTGCCAGCAGCCCGTCACAGGGGGTGAAGGAAAAACTGTTTTTT. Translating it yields CASSPSQGVKEKLFF.

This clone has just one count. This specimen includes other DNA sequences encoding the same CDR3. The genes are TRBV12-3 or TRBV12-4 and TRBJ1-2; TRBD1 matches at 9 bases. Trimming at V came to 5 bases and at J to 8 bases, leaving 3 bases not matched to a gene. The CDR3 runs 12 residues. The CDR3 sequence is CASSTGGGGYTF. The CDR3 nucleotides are TGTGCCAGCAGTACAGGGGGCGGGGGCTACACCTTC.

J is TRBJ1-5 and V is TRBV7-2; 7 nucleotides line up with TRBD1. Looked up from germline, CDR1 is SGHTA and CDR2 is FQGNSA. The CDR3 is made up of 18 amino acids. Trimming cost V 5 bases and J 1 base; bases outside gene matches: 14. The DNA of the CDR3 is TGTGCCAGCAGCATAAGGGGGAGACAGGGAACGAGCAATCAGCCCCAGCATTTT. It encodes CASSIRGRQGTSNQPQHF. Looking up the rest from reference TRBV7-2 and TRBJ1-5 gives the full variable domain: GAGVSQSPSNKVTEKGKDVELRCDPISGHTALYWYRQSLGQGLEFLIYFQGNSAPDKSGLPSDRFSAERTGGSVSTLTIQRTQQEDSAVYLCASSIRGRQGTSNQPQHFGDGTRLSIL.

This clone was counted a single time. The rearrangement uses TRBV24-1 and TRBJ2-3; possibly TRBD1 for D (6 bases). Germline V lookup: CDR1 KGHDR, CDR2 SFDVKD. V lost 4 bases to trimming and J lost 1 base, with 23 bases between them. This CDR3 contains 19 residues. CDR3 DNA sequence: TGTGCCACCAGTGACCCCAATCCAGGAACAGGGTCTCGCACAGATACGCAGTATTTT. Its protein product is CATSDPNPGTGSRTDTQYF.

The CDR3 coding sequence is TGTGCCAGTAGTATAAAAACAGGGGCCACTGAAGCTTTCTTT. This codes for CASSIKTGATEAFF. This chain joins TRBV19 and TRBJ1-1; 7 bases agree with TRBD1. Germline CDR1 LNHDA, CDR2 SQIVND (reference sequence). The CDR3 covers 14 residues. The ends lost 2 bases at V and 4 bases at J; junction bases unmatched: 4.

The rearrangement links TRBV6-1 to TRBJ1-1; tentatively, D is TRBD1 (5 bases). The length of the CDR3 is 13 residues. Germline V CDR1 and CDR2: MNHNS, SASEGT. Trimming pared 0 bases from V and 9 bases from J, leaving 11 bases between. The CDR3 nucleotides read TGTGCCAGCAGTGAAGCGCGGGGACTTAAAGCTTTCTTT. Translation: CASSEARGLKAFF.

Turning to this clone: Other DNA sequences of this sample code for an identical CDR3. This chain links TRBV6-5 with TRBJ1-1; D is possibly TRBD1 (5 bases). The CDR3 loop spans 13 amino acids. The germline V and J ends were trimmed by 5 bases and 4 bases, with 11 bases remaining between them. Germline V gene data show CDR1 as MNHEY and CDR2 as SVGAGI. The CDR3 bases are TGTGCCAGCAGTCCGCTCGGGGGCACTGAAGCTTTCTTT. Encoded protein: CASSPLGGTEAFF.

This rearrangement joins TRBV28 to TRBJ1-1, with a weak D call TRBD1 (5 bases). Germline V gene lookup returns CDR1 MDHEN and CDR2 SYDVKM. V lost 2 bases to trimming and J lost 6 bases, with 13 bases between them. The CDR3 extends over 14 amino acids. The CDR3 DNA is TGTGCCAGCAGTTTACAGGGTTGGGCAGCTGAAGCTTTCTTT. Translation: CASSLQGWAAEAFF.

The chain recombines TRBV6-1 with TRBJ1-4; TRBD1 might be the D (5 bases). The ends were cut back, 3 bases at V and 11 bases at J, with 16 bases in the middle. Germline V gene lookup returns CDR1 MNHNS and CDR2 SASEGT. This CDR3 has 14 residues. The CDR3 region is CASSEGQGGEKLFF. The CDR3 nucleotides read TGTGCCAGCAGTGAGGGGCAGGGAGGTGAGAAACTGTTTTTT.

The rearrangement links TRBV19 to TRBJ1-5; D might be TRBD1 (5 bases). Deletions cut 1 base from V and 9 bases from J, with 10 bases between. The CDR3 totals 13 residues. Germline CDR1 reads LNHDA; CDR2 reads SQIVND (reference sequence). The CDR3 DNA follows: TGTGCCAGTAGTATAGCTGGGGGGGGGCCCCAGCATTTT. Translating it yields CASSIAGGGPQHF.

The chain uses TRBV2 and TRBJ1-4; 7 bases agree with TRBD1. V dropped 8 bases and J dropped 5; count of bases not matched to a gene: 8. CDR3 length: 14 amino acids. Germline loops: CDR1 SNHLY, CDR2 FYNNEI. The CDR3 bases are TGTGCCAGCTCGCCGGGACAGCTAAATGAAAAACTGTTTTTT. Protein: CASSPGQLNEKLFF.

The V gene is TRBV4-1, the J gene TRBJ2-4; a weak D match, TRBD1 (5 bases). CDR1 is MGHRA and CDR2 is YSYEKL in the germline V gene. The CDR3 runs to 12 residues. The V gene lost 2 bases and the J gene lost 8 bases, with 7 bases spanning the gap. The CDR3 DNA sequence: TGCGCCAGCAGCCAACTAGGGGACATTCAGTACTTC. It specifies CASSQLGDIQYF.

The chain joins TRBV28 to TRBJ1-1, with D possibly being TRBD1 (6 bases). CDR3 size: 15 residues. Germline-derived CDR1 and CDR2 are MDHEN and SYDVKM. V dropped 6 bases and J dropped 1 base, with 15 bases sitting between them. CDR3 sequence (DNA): TGTGCCAGCAGATGGGGGGGCGCAGGGAACACTGAAGCTTTCTTT. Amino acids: CASRWGGAGNTEAFF. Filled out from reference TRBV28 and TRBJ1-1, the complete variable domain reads DVKVTQSSRYLVKRTGEKVFLECVQDMDHENMFWYRQDPGLGLRLIYFSYDVKMKEKGDIPEGYSVSREKKERFSLILESASTNQTSMYLCASRWGGAGNTEAFFGQGTRLTVV.

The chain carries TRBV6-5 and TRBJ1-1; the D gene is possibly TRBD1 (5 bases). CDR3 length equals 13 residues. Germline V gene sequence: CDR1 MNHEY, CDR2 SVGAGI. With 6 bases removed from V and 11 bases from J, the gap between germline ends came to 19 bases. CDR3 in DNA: TGTGCCAGCAGCCAGGGAGGGGCCTTAGGCGCTTTCTTT. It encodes CASSQGGALGAFF.

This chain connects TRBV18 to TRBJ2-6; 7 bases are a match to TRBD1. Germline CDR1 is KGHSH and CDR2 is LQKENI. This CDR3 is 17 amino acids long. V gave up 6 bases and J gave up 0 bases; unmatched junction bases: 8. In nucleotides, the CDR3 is TGTGCCAGCTCGCTGGGACAGCTCAACTCTGGGGCCAACGTCCTGACTTTC. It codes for CASSLGQLNSGANVLTF.

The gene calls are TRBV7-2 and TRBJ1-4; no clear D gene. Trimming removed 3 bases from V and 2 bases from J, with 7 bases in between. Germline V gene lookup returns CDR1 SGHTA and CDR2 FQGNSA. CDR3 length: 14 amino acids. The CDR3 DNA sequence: TGTGCCAGCAGCTTTACGGGGACTAATGAAAAACTGTTTTTT. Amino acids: CASSFTGTNEKLFF.

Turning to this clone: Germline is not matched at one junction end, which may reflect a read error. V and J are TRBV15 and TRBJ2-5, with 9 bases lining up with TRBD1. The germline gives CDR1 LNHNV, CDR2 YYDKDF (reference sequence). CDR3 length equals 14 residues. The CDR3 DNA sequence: TGTCCCACCTGGCCGGGACAGGGCCATCGGACCCAGTACTTC. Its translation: CPTWPGQGHRTQYF.

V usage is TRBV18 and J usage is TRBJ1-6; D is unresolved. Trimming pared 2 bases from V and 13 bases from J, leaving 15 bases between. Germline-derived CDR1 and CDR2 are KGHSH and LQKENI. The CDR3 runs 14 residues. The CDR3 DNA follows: TGTGCCAGCTCACCAGGCAGGTCTGGATCGCCCCTCCACTTT. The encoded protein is CASSPGRSGSPLHF.

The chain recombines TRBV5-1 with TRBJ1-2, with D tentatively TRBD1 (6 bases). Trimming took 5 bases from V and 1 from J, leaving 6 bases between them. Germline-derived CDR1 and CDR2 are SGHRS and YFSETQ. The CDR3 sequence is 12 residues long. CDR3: CASRDSNYGYTF. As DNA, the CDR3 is TGCGCCAGCAGGGACAGTAACTATGGCTACACCTTC.

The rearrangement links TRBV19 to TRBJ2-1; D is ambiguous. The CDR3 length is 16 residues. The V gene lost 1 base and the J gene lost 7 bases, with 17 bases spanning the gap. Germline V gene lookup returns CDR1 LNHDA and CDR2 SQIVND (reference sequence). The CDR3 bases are TGTGCCAGTAGTATAGGCGGCTCGAACCTCCCAAATGAGCAGTTCTTC. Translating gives CASSIGGSNLPNEQFF.

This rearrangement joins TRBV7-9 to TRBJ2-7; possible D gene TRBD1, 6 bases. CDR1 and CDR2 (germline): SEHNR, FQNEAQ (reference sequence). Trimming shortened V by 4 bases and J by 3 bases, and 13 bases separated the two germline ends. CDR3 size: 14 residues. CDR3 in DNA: TGTGCCAGCAGCTCCAACAGGGAAAGCTACGAGCAGTACTTC. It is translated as CASSSNRESYEQYF.

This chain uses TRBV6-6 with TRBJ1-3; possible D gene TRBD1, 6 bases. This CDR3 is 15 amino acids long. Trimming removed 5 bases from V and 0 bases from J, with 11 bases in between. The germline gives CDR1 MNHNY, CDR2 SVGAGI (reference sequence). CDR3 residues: CASSVDSVSGNTIYF. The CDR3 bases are TGTGCCAGCAGTGTGGACAGTGTCTCTGGAAACACCATATATTTT.

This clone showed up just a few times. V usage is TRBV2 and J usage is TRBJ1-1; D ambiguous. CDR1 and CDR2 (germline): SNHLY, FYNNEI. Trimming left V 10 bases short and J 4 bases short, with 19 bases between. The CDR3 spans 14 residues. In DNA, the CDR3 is TGTGCCACCTCTGGCGGGGTTGAGGTCACTGAAGCTTTCTTT. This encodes CATSGGVEVTEAFF.

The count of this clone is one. The CDR3 reads CSVQVTSDTQYF. The CDR3 DNA sequence: TGCAGCGTTCAAGTTACATCAGATACGCAGTATTTT. The chain carries TRBV29-1 and TRBJ2-3; D gene unclear. This CDR3 has 12 residues. V dropped 5 bases and J dropped 4 bases, with 10 bases sitting between them. Germline CDR1 SQVTM, CDR2 ANQGSEA.

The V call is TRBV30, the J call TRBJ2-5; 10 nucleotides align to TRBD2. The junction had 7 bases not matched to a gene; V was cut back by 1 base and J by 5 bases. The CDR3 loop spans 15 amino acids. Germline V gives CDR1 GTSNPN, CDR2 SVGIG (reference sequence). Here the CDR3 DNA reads TGTGCCTGGAGTGACAGCGGGGGGGCCTGGGAGACCCAGTACTTC. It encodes CAWSDSGGAWETQYF. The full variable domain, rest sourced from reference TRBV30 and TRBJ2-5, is SQTIHQWPATLVQPVGSPLSLECTVEGTSNPNLYWYRQAAGRGLQLLFYSVGIGQISSEVPQNLSASRPQDRQFILSSKKLLLSDSGFYLCAWSDSGGAWETQYFGPGTRLLVL.

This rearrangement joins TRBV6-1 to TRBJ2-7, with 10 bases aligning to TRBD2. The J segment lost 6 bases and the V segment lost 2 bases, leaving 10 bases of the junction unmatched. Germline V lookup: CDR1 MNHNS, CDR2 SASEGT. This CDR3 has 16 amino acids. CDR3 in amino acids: CASSENPSGGSAEQYF. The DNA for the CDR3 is TGTGCCAGCAGTGAAAACCCTAGCGGGGGTTCCGCCGAGCAGTACTTC.

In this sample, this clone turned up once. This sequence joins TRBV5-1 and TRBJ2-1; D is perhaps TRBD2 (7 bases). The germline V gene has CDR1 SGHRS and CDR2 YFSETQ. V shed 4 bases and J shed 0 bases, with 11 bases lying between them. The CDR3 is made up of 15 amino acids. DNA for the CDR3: TGCGCCAGCAGCCCGGGGGGCCCCTCCTACAATGAGCAGTTCTTC. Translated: CASSPGGPSYNEQFF.